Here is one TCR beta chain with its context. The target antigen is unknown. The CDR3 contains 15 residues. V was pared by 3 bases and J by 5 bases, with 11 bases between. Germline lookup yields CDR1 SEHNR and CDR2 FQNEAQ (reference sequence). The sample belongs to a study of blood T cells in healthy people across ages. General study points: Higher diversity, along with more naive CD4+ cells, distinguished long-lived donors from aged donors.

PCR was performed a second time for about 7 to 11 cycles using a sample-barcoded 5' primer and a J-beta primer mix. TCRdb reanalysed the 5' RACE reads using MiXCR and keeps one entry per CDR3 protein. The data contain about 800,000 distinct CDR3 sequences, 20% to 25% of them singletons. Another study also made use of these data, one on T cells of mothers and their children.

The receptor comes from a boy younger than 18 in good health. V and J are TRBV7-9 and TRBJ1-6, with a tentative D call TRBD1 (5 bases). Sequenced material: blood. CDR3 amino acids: CASSLGQGDNSPLHF. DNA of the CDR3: TGTGCCAGCAGCTTGGGGCAGGGAGATAATTCACCCCTCCACTTT. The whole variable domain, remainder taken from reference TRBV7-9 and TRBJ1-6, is DTGVSQNPRHKITKRGQNVTFRCDPISEHNRLYWYRQTLGQGPEFLTYFQNEAQLEKSRLLSDRFSAERPKGSFSTLEIQRTEQGDSAMYLCASSLGQGDNSPLHFGNGTRLTVT.